This TCR beta chain appears in the sequencing data of a study of control samples from healthy donors and cancer patients. Data came from immunoSEQ multiplex PCR; TCRdb stores just in-frame clones and leaves some out. The profile shows about 130,000 clones, approximately 90% of them singletons. V lost 1 base and J lost 1, with 16 bases in between. This CDR3 has 17 amino acids. Germline values: CDR1 KGHSY, CDR2 FQNENV. The sequence was obtained from a man in his forties or fifties in good health. The V call is TRBV16, the J call TRBJ1-1; D possibly corresponds to TRBD1 (5 bases). Material for sequencing was blood. CDR3 bases: TGTGCCAGCAGCCAATTCGCGAGTGGGGCCACGAACACTGAAGCTTTCTTT. This encodes CASSQFASGATNTEAFF.